This is a list of T cell receptor beta chains from one sample in a study of T cell changes during pregnancy in multiple sclerosis. Clones were read by immunoSEQ multiplex PCR, and TCRdb kept only the in-frame ones, dropping some. Counted here are 69,000 or so clones, roughly 92% occurring once; the ten biggest clones make up approximately 2.4%. This sample comprised peripheral blood, obtained before pregnancy. The receptors were gathered from a female donor with multiple sclerosis, enrolled in a pregnancy study. CDR3s include the opening cysteine and the closing phenylalanine or tryptophan. D genes are given only for firm matches. Not every row has a clone size; where given, it reads once, few, many or a size class.

>NA|NA|TRBJ2-7|12|TRBV29-1
TGCAGCGTTGAAGATAGAAAATACGAGCAGTACTTC
CSVEDRKYEQYF
>NA|TRBD1|TRBJ1-5|14|TRBV19
TGTGCCAGTAGGCTCCGGGACAGTAATCAGCCCCAGCATTTT
CASRLRDSNQPQHF
>NA|NA|TRBJ2-5|17|TRBV14
TGTGCCAGCAGCCAAGGGGGCGTGGGGGGGACACAAGAGACCCAGTACTTC
CASSQGGVGGTQETQYF
>NA|TRBD2|TRBJ2-2|18|TRBV27
TGTGCCAGCAGTTTATCTTCCCCGGGAGGGCCAGACACCGGGGAGCTGTTTTTT
CASSLSSPGGPDTGELFF
>NA|TRBD1|TRBJ2-3|14|TRBV4-2
TGTGCCAGCAGCCTGGGACAGTTCACAGATACGCAGTATTTT
CASSLGQFTDTQYF
>NA|TRBD1|TRBJ1-4|15|TRBV5-4
TGTGCCAGCAGCATGAAGACAGGGCTAGGCGAAAAACTGTTTTTT
CASSMKTGLGEKLFF
>NA|TRBD2|TRBJ2-5|14|TRBV11-2
TGTGCCAGCAGCTTCACCCCTAGCGGAGAGACCCAGTACTTC
CASSFTPSGETQYF
>few|NA|TRBJ2-1|11|TRBV25-1
TGTGCCAGCAGACAGGGATATGAGCAGTTCTTC
CASRQGYEQFF
>NA|NA|TRBJ2-2|15|TRBV9
TGTGCCAGCAGCGTAGAGGAGGGGAACACCGGGGAGCTGTTTTTT
CASSVEEGNTGELFF
>NA|NA|TRBJ1-1|14|TRBV2
TGTGCCAGCAGTGTAACTAAAGGGAACACTGAAGCTTTCTTT
CASSVTKGNTEAFF
>NA|TRBD1|TRBJ2-4|15|TRBV11-2
TGTGCCAGCAGCGCCCGGGACAGGGGAGCGGACATTCAGTACTTC
CASSARDRGADIQYF
>few|TRBD1|TRBJ1-4|15|TRBV9
TGTGCCAGCAGCGTAGAGGGGACAGGGAGAGAAAAACTGTTTTTT
CASSVEGTGREKLFF
>NA|TRBD2|TRBJ2-7|15|TRBV4-1
TGCGCCAGCAGCGAAACTAGCGGGAGTCAGTACGAGCAGTACTTC
CASSETSGSQYEQYF
>NA|TRBD2|TRBJ2-7|14|TRBV2
TGTGCCAGCATCCTAGCGGGAGCCTCCTACGAGCAGTACTTC
CASILAGASYEQYF
>NA|NA|TRBJ1-5|15|TRBV6-6
TGTGCCAGCAGTCCCTCGTACAGGACGAATCAGCCCCAGCATTTT
CASSPSYRTNQPQHF
>NA|NA|TRBJ1-6|15|TRBV6-5
TGTGCCAGCAGTTACTCACAGGGTTTGGGTTCACCCCTCCACTTT
CASSYSQGLGSPLHF
>NA|NA|TRBJ2-3|16|TRBV18
TGTGCCAGCTCATCCAACAGGGAAGTAGGGGGAGATACGCAGTATTTT
CASSSNREVGGDTQYF
>NA|TRBD1|TRBJ1-3|14|TRBV5-4
TGTGCAAGGGCAGTCGGGACAGCTGGAAACACCATATATTTT
CARAVGTAGNTIYF
>NA|NA|TRBJ1-5|12|TRBV7-2
TGTGCCAGCAGCTTAGTTGGGCGGCCCCAGCATTTT
CASSLVGRPQHF
>NA|NA|TRBJ1-4|12|TRBV19
TGTGCCAGTAGAGGACAGATTGAAAAACTGTTTTTT
CASRGQIEKLFF
>NA|TRBD1|TRBJ1-4|18|TRBV5-3
TGTGCCAGAAGCGCGCCGACAGGGGGCCTGGTAATGGATGAAAAACTGTTTTTT
CARSAPTGGLVMDEKLFF
>NA|TRBD1|TRBJ1-1|15|TRBV14
TGTGCCAGCAGCCACACGACAGGGGCGAACACTGAAGCTTTCTTT
CASSHTTGANTEAFF
>NA|TRBD1|TRBJ1-2|14|TRBV28
TGTGCCAGCAGTACCGGGACAGCCAACTATGGCTACACCTTC
CASSTGTANYGYTF
>NA|NA|TRBJ2-5|14|TRBV5-1
TGCGCCAGCAGCCTTCTTACGAGTCAAGAGACCCAGTACTTC
CASSLLTSQETQYF
>NA|NA|TRBJ2-7|11|TRBV13
TGTGCCAGCAGCTCTACCTACGAGCAGTACTTC
CASSSTYEQYF
>NA|TRBD1|TRBJ1-1|14|TRBV6-1
TGTGCCAGCAACCGACAGGGGGCTGGCACTGAAGCTTTCTTT
CASNRQGAGTEAFF
>NA|TRBD1|TRBJ1-2|14|TRBV28
TGTGCCAGCAGCTTGGGACAGGGTCTCTCCGGCTACACCTTC
CASSLGQGLSGYTF
>NA|TRBD1|TRBJ2-7|14|TRBV6-5
TGTGCCAGCAGTTTACGGACAGGGAAGCACGAGCAGTACTTC
CASSLRTGKHEQYF
>NA|NA|TRBJ2-7|11|TRBV6-5
TGTGCCAGCAGTTCCTCTAGCGAGCAGTACTTC
CASSSSSEQYF
>NA|TRBD1|TRBJ1-6|14|TRBV6-7
TGTGCCAACGGGAGAGACAGGGAGGATTCACCCCTCCACTTT
CANGRDREDSPLHF
>NA|TRBD1|TRBJ1-1|13|TRBV30
TGTGCCTGGTCCGGGACAGGGTCCGCTGAAGCTTTCTTT
CAWSGTGSAEAFF
>NA|TRBD1|TRBJ1-1|14|TRBV18
TGTGCCAGCTCCCGCAGGGGGCTCGACACTGAAGCTTTCTTT
CASSRRGLDTEAFF
>once|TRBD1|TRBJ2-1|14|TRBV28
TGTGCCAGCAGTTTCCGGACAGGGAGCAATGAGCAGTTCTTC
CASSFRTGSNEQFF
>NA|TRBD1|TRBJ2-3|22|TRBV28
TGTGCCAGCAGTTCACCTGAGGGACCGGGACAGAGCCGGGCCACCCAGCAGGATACGCAGTATTTT
CASSSPEGPGQSRATQQDTQYF
>NA|TRBD1|TRBJ1-2|14|TRBV7-2
TGTGCCAGCAGCCCGCTGGGACAGGACTATGGCTACACCTTC
CASSPLGQDYGYTF